The 30 T cell receptor beta chains reported below all come from one sample, sequenced in a study of cytomegalovirus exposure and HLA in healthy donors. A multiplex PCR was run with 60 Vbeta primers and 13 Jbeta primers. The assay was immunoSEQ multiplex PCR, and TCRdb's table has in-frame clones only and misses some. In the table there are roughly 220,000 clones, roughly 70% of which are singletons. Sample: PBMCs. These receptors were obtained from a man in his forties or fifties in good health and CMV-seropositive.

The chain combines TRBV19 with TRBJ2-5, with D possibly matching TRBD1 (5 bases). CDR1 is LNHDA, CDR2 SQIVND, per germline (reference sequence). V lost 4 bases and J lost 0, with 12 bases in between. The CDR3 is 15 amino acids. CDR3 protein: CASSTLTGHQETQYF. CDR3 DNA: TGTGCCAGTAGTACCCTTACAGGCCACCAAGAGACCCAGTACTTC.

This clone has a handful of counts. This chain joins TRBV29-1 and TRBJ1-1; D not certain. The germline CDR1 and CDR2 sequences are SQVTM and ANQGSEA. CDR3 length: 11 residues. V gave up 4 bases and J gave up 4 bases, with 7 bases separating them. CDR3 region: CSVGGSTEAFF. DNA for the CDR3: TGCAGCGTTGGCGGGAGCACTGAAGCTTTCTTT.

The chain joins TRBV5-1 to TRBJ1-6; 9 bases fit TRBD1. The CDR3 spans 16 residues. Per the germline V gene, CDR1 is SGHRS and CDR2 is YFSETQ. Trimming took 2 bases from V and 5 from J; bases not matched to a gene: 5. For the CDR3, the DNA is TGCGCCAGCAGCTTACGGGACAGGGTTAATAATTCACCCCTCCACTTT. Amino acids: CASSLRDRVNNSPLHF.

The chain has TRBV7-2 and TRBJ2-7; D is possibly TRBD1 (5 bases). V shed 2 bases and J shed 2 bases, with 7 bases lying between them. The germline V gene encodes CDR1 SGHTA and CDR2 FQGNSA. The CDR3 covers 13 residues. The CDR3 region is CASSLQGAYEQYF. The CDR3 region has the DNA TGTGCCAGCAGCTTACAAGGGGCCTACGAGCAGTACTTC.

The chain couples TRBV6-6 to TRBJ1-2; no clear D. Trimming left V 0 bases short and J 4 bases short, with 9 bases between. Germline V gene lookup returns CDR1 MNHNY and CDR2 SVGAGI (reference sequence). CDR3 length: 14 residues. This chain's CDR3 is CASSYSRGVYGYTF. Written as DNA, the CDR3 is TGTGCCAGCAGTTACTCAAGAGGCGTCTATGGCTACACCTTC.

Comments on this clone: The junction differs from germline at one of its ends, possibly a read error. The CDR3 spells CATSRGYTTHTGF. CDR3 DNA: TGTGCCACCAGCAGAGGTTATACTACCCACACTGGCTTT. V usage is TRBV15 and J usage is TRBJ1-1; D is unclear. CDR3 size: 13 residues. Germline V lookup: CDR1 LNHNV, CDR2 YYDKDF (reference sequence).

The chain uses TRBV6-6 and TRBJ2-7, with 7 bases aligning to TRBD1. The CDR3 is 13 amino acids. V gave up 2 bases and J gave up 6 bases; unmatched junction bases: 4. Germline V lookup: CDR1 MNHNY, CDR2 SVGAGI (reference sequence). The CDR3 region is CASSYPGTAEQYF. In DNA, the CDR3 is TGTGCCAGCAGTTACCCTGGGACAGCCGAGCAGTACTTC.

J is TRBJ2-3 and V is TRBV10-3, with D possibly matching TRBD1 (6 bases). The CDR3 is 16 residues long. Per germline, CDR1 ENHRY and CDR2 SYGVKD. Trimming stripped 4 bases from V and 5 bases from J, with 19 bases between. The CDR3 nucleotides read TGTGCCATCAGTGGGATGGGGGCTAGGGGGTTAGATACGCAGTATTTT. It specifies CAISGMGARGLDTQYF.

The chain carries TRBV6-6 and TRBJ2-5; 7 bases map to TRBD2. The CDR3 runs 12 residues. V dropped 9 bases and J dropped 4; count of bases not matched to a gene: 5. Germline-derived CDR1 and CDR2 are MNHNY and SVGAGI (reference sequence). CDR3 nucleotides: TGTGCCAGTAGACTAGCTGGAGAGACCCAGTACTTC. Translation gives CASRLAGETQYF.

The chain employs TRBV11-2 and TRBJ2-2; 11 nucleotides align to TRBD1. Germline values: CDR1 SGHAT, CDR2 FQNNGV. J lost 4 bases, V lost 1 base, and 11 bases had no gene match. CDR3 length: 19 residues. The DNA for the CDR3 is TGTGCCAGCAGCTTAGCAACTAGCCGGGGACAGGGGGTCACCGGGGAGCTGTTTTTT. Its protein product is CASSLATSRGQGVTGELFF.

This clone was observed a handful of times. The chain employs TRBV7-6 and TRBJ1-2; 10 bases are shared with TRBD1. Germline CDR1 and CDR2: SGHVS and FNYEAQ. V dropped 3 bases and J dropped 5; count of bases not matched to a gene: 9. This CDR3 is 16 amino acids long. The CDR3 DNA reads TGTGCCAGCAGCTTGGGGACAGGGGCGGTTATTTATGGCTACACCTTC. Translation gives CASSLGTGAVIYGYTF.

The chain carries TRBV5-1 and TRBJ1-2; D is ambiguous. The CDR3 extends over 14 amino acids. V gave up 1 base and J gave up 0 bases, with 7 bases separating them. Per germline, CDR1 SGHRS and CDR2 YFSETQ. This CDR3 is CASSLRGPNYGYTF. The CDR3 DNA is TGCGCCAGCAGCTTGAGAGGGCCTAACTATGGCTACACCTTC.

The chain uses TRBV21-1 and TRBJ1-5. TRBV21-1 constitutes a pseudogene. This CDR3 spans 17 amino acids. The CDR3 loop reads CASSTPGERYSNQPQHF. The CDR3 nucleotides read TGTGCCAGCAGCACACCCGGGGAGCGATATAGCAATCAGCCCCAGCATTTT.

The chain is built from TRBV19 and TRBJ2-1; D remains ambiguous. The germline CDR1 and CDR2 sequences are LNHDA and SQIVND (reference sequence). The CDR3 sequence is 11 residues long. The ends were cut back, 11 bases at V and 2 bases at J, with 7 bases in the middle. CDR3 sequence reads: CASTAYNEQFF. DNA for the CDR3: TGTGCCTCCACGGCCTACAATGAGCAGTTCTTC.

A note on this clone: Its ends do not fully match the called genes, so a read error is possible. The gene calls are TRBV6-5 and TRBJ2-1; TRBD2 is a possible D gene (5 bases). The CDR3 has 16 amino acids. CDR1 is MNHEY and CDR2 is SVGAGI in the germline V gene. This CDR3 reads CASSYSSTGGLNERFF. The CDR3 DNA reads as TGTGCCAGCAGTTACTCGTCCACCGGCGGGCTCAATGAGCGGTTCTTC.

The chain has TRBV13 and TRBJ2-1; the match to TRBD2 covers 10 bases. From germline, CDR1 is PRHDT and CDR2 FYEKMQ (reference sequence). V lost 3 bases to trimming and J lost 5 bases; unmatched junction nucleotides: 10. This CDR3 region has 17 residues. The DNA for the CDR3 is TGTGCCAGCAGCTTGTTACAGCTAGCGGGAGCCAACAATGAGCAGTTCTTC. Protein product: CASSLLQLAGANNEQFF. Variable domain in full (rest from reference TRBV13 and TRBJ2-1): AAGVIQSPRHLIKEKRETATLKCYPIPRHDTVYWYQQGPGQDPQFLISFYEKMQSDKGSIPDRFSAQQFSDYHSELNMSSLELGDSALYFCASSLLQLAGANNEQFFGPGTRLTVL.

The rearrangement links TRBV7-8 to TRBJ2-7, with 7 positions matching TRBD1. The germline V gene encodes CDR1 SGHVS and CDR2 FQNEAQ. There are 14 residues in the CDR3. The V segment lost 2 bases and the J segment 7 bases; nucleotides outside the gene matches: 8. The CDR3 region is CASSLTPRQGEQYF. CDR3 DNA sequence: TGTGCCAGCAGCTTAACCCCACGACAGGGAGAGCAGTACTTC.

This chain links TRBV7-2 with TRBJ2-3; TRBD2 might be the D (5 bases). Germline values: CDR1 SGHTA, CDR2 FQGNSA. Trimming took 6 bases from V and 2 from J, leaving 9 bases between them. This CDR3 has 13 amino acids. Written as DNA, the CDR3 is TGTGCCAGCAGAGAGCGGCCCACAGATACGCAGTATTTT. Its translation: CASRERPTDTQYF.

This clone was recorded once. The genes are TRBV5-4 and TRBJ1-4; 10 nucleotides match TRBD1. There are 16 residues in the CDR3. Germline CDR1 reads SGHNT; CDR2 reads YYREEE (reference sequence). V lost 4 bases to trimming and J lost 8 bases; unmatched junction nucleotides: 11. The CDR3 DNA sequence: TGTGCCAGCAGCGTCGACAGGGGGCAGGTTGGGGAAAAACTGTTTTTT. Its translation: CASSVDRGQVGEKLFF.

This clone was observed a few times. The CDR3 nucleotides read TGTGCCAGCAGTTACGAGGGTTGGGAGGCCACTGAAGCTTTCTTT. Translating gives CASSYEGWEATEAFF. V usage is TRBV6-6 and J usage is TRBJ1-1; unclear D gene. V was shortened by 2 bases and J by 4 bases, with 14 bases between the two germline ends. Looked up from germline, CDR1 is MNHNY and CDR2 is SVGAGI (reference sequence). This CDR3 is 15 amino acids long.

This sequence joins TRBV19 and TRBJ2-4, with TRBD2 matching 7 bases. The junction had 14 bases not matched to a gene; V was cut back by 3 bases and J by 0 bases. Germline assignment: CDR1 LNHDA and CDR2 SQIVND (reference sequence). This CDR3 has 19 residues. DNA for the CDR3: TGTGCCAGTAGTATGGCCGCAGTCCTCGCGGGGGTAGCCAAAAACATTCAGTACTTC. Translated, it gives CASSMAAVLAGVAKNIQYF. The full variable domain, rest sourced from reference TRBV19 and TRBJ2-4, is DGGITQSPKYLFRKEGQNVTLSCEQNLNHDAMYWYRQDPGQGLRLIYYSQIVNDFQKGDIAEGYSVSREKKESFPLTVTSAQKNPTAFYLCASSMAAVLAGVAKNIQYFGAGTRLSVL.

The V and J genes are TRBV6-5 and TRBJ2-7; no definite D call. The CDR3 totals 12 residues. From germline, CDR1 is MNHEY and CDR2 SVGAGI. V was cut by 7 bases and J by 6 bases, with 13 bases left in between. The CDR3 DNA is TGTGCCAGCACCCCCCGGTTTCCCGAGCAGTACTTC. This gives the protein CASTPRFPEQYF.

This chain connects TRBV6-1 to TRBJ1-5, with D maybe TRBD1 (5 bases). Trimming took 7 bases from V and 2 from J, leaving 12 bases between them. There are 14 residues in the CDR3. The germline CDR1 and CDR2 sequences are MNHNS and SASEGT. This CDR3 reads CASMRQTGNQPQHF. DNA for the CDR3: TGTGCCAGCATGCGACAGACAGGCAATCAGCCCCAGCATTTT.

The V and J genes are TRBV11-2 and TRBJ2-7; tentatively, D is TRBD1 (6 bases). CDR3 size: 15 residues. Germline loops: CDR1 SGHAT, CDR2 FQNNGV. V was cut by 1 base and J by 0 bases, with 10 bases left in between. The DNA of the CDR3 is TGTGCCAGCAGCTTAGGTGGGACACCCTCCTACGAGCAGTACTTC. Protein sequence: CASSLGGTPSYEQYF.

The rearrangement uses TRBV6-1 and TRBJ2-7, with 10 bases that match TRBD2. The CDR3 covers 15 residues. V shed 6 bases and J 3 bases; nucleotides not matched to a gene: 8. Germline V gene sequence: CDR1 MNHNS, CDR2 SASEGT. The CDR3 is CASRDTSGVLYEQYF. CDR3 nucleotides: TGTGCCAGCAGGGATACTAGCGGGGTCCTCTACGAGCAGTACTTC.

The chain couples TRBV7-9 to TRBJ2-7; D is ambiguous. The germline CDR1 and CDR2 sequences are SEHNR and FQNEAQ (reference sequence). The CDR3 totals 18 residues. V lost 5 bases to trimming and J lost 0 bases, with 23 bases between them. The CDR3 sequence: CASSPEASHHPVSYEQYF. For the CDR3, the DNA is TGTGCCAGCAGCCCAGAGGCCAGTCATCACCCCGTCTCCTACGAGCAGTACTTC. Full variable domain (remainder filled in from reference TRBV7-9 and TRBJ2-7): DTGVSQNPRHKITKRGQNVTFRCDPISEHNRLYWYRQTLGQGPEFLTYFQNEAQLEKSRLLSDRFSAERPKGSFSTLEIQRTEQGDSAMYLCASSPEASHHPVSYEQYFGPGTRLTVT.

This sequence joins TRBV14 and TRBJ1-4; D might be TRBD1 (6 bases). CDR1 is SGHDN and CDR2 is FVKESK in the germline V gene. Trimming stripped 4 bases from V and 7 bases from J, with 13 bases between. The CDR3 consists of 14 residues. CDR3 nucleotides: TGTGCCAGCAGCCGGGCGTCCAGGGGTGAAAAACTGTTTTTT. It specifies CASSRASRGEKLFF.

This chain links TRBV5-5 with TRBJ2-5, with 8 bases aligning to TRBD2. With V trimmed by 3 bases and J by 1 base, 8 bases remained unmatched. The germline CDR1 and CDR2 sequences are SGHKS and YYEKEE (reference sequence). There are 16 residues in the CDR3. Written as DNA, the CDR3 is TGTGCCAGCAGCTACCTTAGCGGGGTAGGCCAAGAGACCCAGTACTTC. It codes for CASSYLSGVGQETQYF.

This chain uses TRBV7-9 with TRBJ2-1; no clear D gene. This CDR3 contains 13 residues. Germline V gene data show CDR1 as SEHNR and CDR2 as FQNEAQ (reference sequence). V lost 3 bases to trimming and J lost 4 bases, with 7 bases between them. CDR3 nucleotides: TGTGCCAGCAGCTTTCAACAGTACAATGAGCAGTTCTTC. Translated, it gives CASSFQQYNEQFF.

The chain uses TRBV15 and TRBJ1-6; D uncertain. Trimming took 9 bases from V and 5 from J, leaving 11 bases between them. CDR3 length equals 13 residues. Germline lookup yields CDR1 LNHNV and CDR2 YYDKDF (reference sequence). CDR3 coding DNA: TGTGCCACTTCGGCGGTCGATAATTCACCCCTCCACTTT. Translated, it gives CATSAVDNSPLHF.